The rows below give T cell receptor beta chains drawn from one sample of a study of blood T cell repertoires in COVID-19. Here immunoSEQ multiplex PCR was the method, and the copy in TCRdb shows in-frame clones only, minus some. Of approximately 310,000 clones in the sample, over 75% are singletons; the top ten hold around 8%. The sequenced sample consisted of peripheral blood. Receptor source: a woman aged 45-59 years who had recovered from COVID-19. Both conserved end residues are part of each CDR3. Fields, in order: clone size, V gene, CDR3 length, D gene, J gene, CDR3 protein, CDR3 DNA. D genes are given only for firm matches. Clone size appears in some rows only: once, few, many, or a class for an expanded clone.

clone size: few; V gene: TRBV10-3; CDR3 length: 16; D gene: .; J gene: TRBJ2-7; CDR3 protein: CATNGQDSPGVYEQYF; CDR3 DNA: TGTGCCACCAACGGCCAGGACTCCCCCGGGGTATACGAGCAGTACTTC
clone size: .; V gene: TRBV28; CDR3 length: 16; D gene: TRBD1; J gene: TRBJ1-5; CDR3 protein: CASSSYNRGPGQPQHF; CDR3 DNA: TGTGCCAGCAGTTCCTACAACAGGGGCCCCGGTCAGCCCCAGCATTTT
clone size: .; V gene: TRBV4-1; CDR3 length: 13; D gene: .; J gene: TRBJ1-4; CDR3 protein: CASSLSRGEKLFF; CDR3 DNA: TGCGCCAGCAGCTTATCCAGGGGTGAAAAACTGTTTTTT
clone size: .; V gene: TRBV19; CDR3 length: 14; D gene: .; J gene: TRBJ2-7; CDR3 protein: CASSIAGTYYEQYF; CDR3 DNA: TGTGCCAGTAGTATAGCAGGGACATACTACGAGCAGTACTTC
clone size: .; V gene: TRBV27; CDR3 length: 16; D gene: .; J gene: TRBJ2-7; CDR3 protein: CASGRNEGGPSYEQYF; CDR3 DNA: TGTGCCAGCGGCCGAAATGAGGGAGGCCCCTCCTACGAGCAGTACTTC
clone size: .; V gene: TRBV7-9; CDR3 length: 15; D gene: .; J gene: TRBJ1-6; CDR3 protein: CASSRDGRGNSPLHF; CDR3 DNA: TGTGCCAGCAGCCGGGACGGGAGGGGAAATTCACCCCTCCACTTT
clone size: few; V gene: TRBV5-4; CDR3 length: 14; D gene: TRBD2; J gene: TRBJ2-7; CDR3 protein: CASSLAGGSYEQYF; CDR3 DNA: TGTGCCAGCAGCTTGGCGGGGGGCTCCTACGAGCAGTACTTC
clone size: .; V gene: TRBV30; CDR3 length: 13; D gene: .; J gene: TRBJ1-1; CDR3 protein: CAWNKGQLTEAFF; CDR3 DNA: TGTGCCTGGAATAAAGGACAGCTCACTGAAGCTTTCTTT
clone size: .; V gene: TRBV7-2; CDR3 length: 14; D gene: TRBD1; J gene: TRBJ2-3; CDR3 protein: CASSSTGSADTQYF; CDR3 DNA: TGTGCCAGCAGCTCGACAGGGTCTGCGGATACGCAGTATTTT
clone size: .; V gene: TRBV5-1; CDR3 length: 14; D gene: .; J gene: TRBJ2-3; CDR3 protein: CASSLGATTDTQYF; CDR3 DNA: TGCGCCAGCAGCTTGGGGGCCACCACAGATACGCAGTATTTT
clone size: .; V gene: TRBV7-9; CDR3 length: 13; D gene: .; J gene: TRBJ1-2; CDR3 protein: CASTQDSSMRYTF; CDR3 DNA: TGTGCCAGCACCCAAGACAGTTCAATGCGCTACACCTTC